This T cell receptor (beta chain) comes out of a study of blood T cell repertoires in COVID-19. At the level of the study: The United States, Italy and Spain supplied acute and convalescent COVID-19 samples. Nucleic acid was either cDNA or gDNA, and it came from T cells, B-cell-depleted T cells, or PBMCs.

Per the study methods: Estimates of nucleated cell counts were drawn from the amplification of reference gene primers. Profiling relied on immunoSEQ multiplex PCR, and the TCRdb table lists in-frame clones only, not all of them. The DNA was the basis for D and trimming; V, J and clone size are from that table. The sample has around 80,000 clones; more than 80% are singletons. V trimming: 1 base; J trimming: 6 bases; junction bases outside the gene matches: 6. This CDR3 spans 15 amino acids. Germline CDR1 is LGHNA and CDR2 is YNFKEQ. The chain links TRBV4-2 to TRBJ1-5, with TRBD1 identical over 7 bases. The sequence was obtained from a woman of 80 years or more with acute or convalescent COVID-19. Sample: peripheral blood. In DNA form, the CDR3 reads TGTGCCAGCAGCCAAGTCCAGGGGGGAGCTCAGCCCCAGCATTTT. Translating it yields CASSQVQGGAQPQHF.